This T cell receptor beta chain originates from a study of blood T cells in healthy people across ages. About the research overall: Template switching captured about one barcoded beta molecule per two T cells.

General study points: In long-lived donors, naive CD4+ cell counts and diversity exceeded those of aged donors.

In this sample, this clonotype turned up a few times. What it recognizes is unknown. Germline loops: CDR1 MNHNS, CDR2 SASEGT. Trimming shortened V by 4 bases and J by 8 bases, and 11 bases separated the two germline ends. This CDR3 region has 12 residues. The authors ran a second PCR of about 7 to 11 cycles using a sample-barcoded 5' primer and a J-beta primer mix. Every cDNA molecule carried a tag from a template-switch adaptor bearing 12 random nucleotides. Individual samples furnished no less than 2.5 million CDR3-containing paired-end reads apiece. TCRdb reprocessed the 5' RACE reads via MiXCR and lists one record per CDR3 protein. This table has hundreds of thousands of distinct CDR3 sequences, roughly 60% appearing once.

Sequenced input: blood. The chain links TRBV6-1 to TRBJ1-1, with no clear D. This TCR came from a man aged 25 to 45 in good health. The CDR3 nucleotides are TGTGCCAGCAGTGGGTCGGGGATCGAAGCTTTCTTT. This gives the protein CASSGSGIEAFF.